This TCR beta chain was identified during a study of T cell changes during pregnancy in multiple sclerosis (dated by TCRdb to between 2017 and 2020). In terms of the full investigation: The study examined how the T cell repertoire changed over the course of pregnancy in women with multiple sclerosis.

As regards this clone: This receptor's antigen is unknown. Base qualities were left out, and no much larger clone turns up one base away.

The CDR3 sequence holds 15 residues, the cysteine and phenylalanine included. The DNA shown is the 45-base CDR3, in frame from base 1. As encoded in the germline V gene (reference sequence), CDR1 is SGHNT while CDR2 is YYREEE. The V end loses 4 bases and the J end loses 1 base, and a stretch of 9 bases separates them. Receptors were amplified or captured by the immunoSEQ multiplex PCR assay. TCRdb limited this immuneACCESS table to in-frame rearrangements with V and J called. A share of clones is missing; checked studies link under half to unresolved V genes, and the rest is unexplained. For this sample the table gives 100,000 or so clones, of which approximately 91% were detected only once. 2.5% to 3.5% of the sample is held by the ten biggest clonotypes.

The clonotype originates from a female donor with multiple sclerosis, enrolled in a pregnancy study. Sequencing used peripheral blood, obtained in the second trimester of pregnancy. The chain joins TRBV5-4 to TRBJ2-6, with TRBD2 tentatively as D gene (5 bases match). DNA sequence: TGTGCCAGCAGCCCGTCGGGGTCTGGGGCCAACGTCCTGACTTTC. This is translated as CASSPSGSGANVLTF.